This T cell receptor beta chain derives from a study of Ad26.COV2.S vaccination and SARS-CoV-2 variants (dated by TCRdb to 2020 to 2023). Background on the whole study: Vaccine-arm donors were drawn from COV1001, a multicentre, randomized, double-blind, placebo-controlled phase I-IIa trial of Ad26.COV2.S in healthy adults. Investigators did not know the trial group allocation while performing experiments and assessing outcomes. Trial participants were randomized into five groups of five: low-dose or high-dose Ad26.COV2.S given once or twice, or placebo on both occasions. TCRbeta repertoire sequencing served as the tool for gauging how specific and how broad the SARS-CoV-2-reactive T cell receptors were following Ad26.COV2.S vaccination. A total of 32 samples were included in the TCR-sequenced set, comprising some 20 Ad26.COV2.S vaccine recipients, 5 placebo recipients and 8 SARS-CoV-2 convalescent individuals. Ad26.COV2.S was administered intramuscularly at a dose of 5x10^10 or 1x10^11 viral particles, either as one shot or as two shots given 56 days apart. Summary of the overall study and its limitations: It was noted by the authors that total T cell responses may have been underestimated by the TCR breadth and depth analyses. Ad26.COV2.S recipients had higher spike-specific TCR breadth than placebo recipients (P = 0.0014). Vaccine and placebo recipients had comparable non-spike TCR breadth, which fits with the vaccine containing only spike. After vaccination, substantial breadth of spike-specific CD8+ and CD4+ T cell responses was reported. Comparing responses between vaccine doses or regimens was not something the study was powered to do.

This specimen's treatment or condition label, per the study, means: approximately 18 received Ad26.COV2.S at low or high dose, single or two shots; 5 received placebo; per-sample allocation not given. For vaccine and placebo recipients, repertoires were sequenced using samples collected on day 63 after the first injection. Cohort 1b enrolled around 23 adults aged 18-55 years at a single site in Boston, USA, between 29 July and 7 August 2020. Ad26.COV2.S was a replication-incompetent adenovirus type 26 vector expressing a prefusion-stabilized SARS-CoV-2 spike protein from the original Wuhan strain. Worth noting for this clone: Its antigen is still unknown. Base qualities were left out, and no much larger clone turns up one base away.

The immunoSEQ Assay was the method used to sequence TCRbeta CDR3 regions. After extraction, genomic DNA underwent amplification by bias-controlled multiplex PCR, followed by high-throughput sequencing. As for the authors' bioinformatics: To quantify the absolute abundance of each unique TCRbeta CDR3 region, sequences were collapsed and filtered. Usable DNA was measured by amplifying reference genes present in all nucleated cells, and TCRbeta template counts were normalized to that usable DNA to estimate T cell fraction. Repertoire TCRs were annotated as SARS-CoV-2-specific when V gene, CDR3 amino acid sequence and J gene were exactly matched to a known reactive TCR set. The reference SARS-CoV-2 TCR set was derived from MIRA and filtered for enrichment in COVID-19-positive ImmuneCODE repertoires, a step that removed public or cross-reactive TCRs. Using the MIRA antigens, annotated TCRs were further analysed by specific ORF or by position within an ORF. Breadth was defined as annotated unique rearrangements over total unique productive rearrangements; depth was the summed frequency of those rearrangements. TCR breadth was compared between groups using two-sided Wilcoxon rank-sum tests. This is the immuneACCESS table as TCRdb keeps it, with only in-frame sequences that have V and J called. A part of the clones is gone; compared with another copy, unresolved V genes explain less than half, and the rest is unexplained. The V and J calls and clone size come from that table; D and trimming were worked out from the DNA. A total of about 400,000 clones appear in this sample, 83% of them only once. In total, the top ten clones hold just under 7.5% of the sample.

The specimen comprised peripheral blood, sampled in a trial of Ad26.COV2.S vaccine versus placebo. This receptor was taken from a person between 18 and 59 years old who received the Ad26.COV2.S COVID-19 vaccine or a placebo.

The base sequence is TGTGCCAGCAGCCAAGACAGAGCATGGCAAGAGACCCAGTACTTC. Translation gives CASSQDRAWQETQYF. This sequence uses TRBV14 and TRBJ2-5, with the D gene not confidently named. V is pared back by 0 bases and J by 2 bases, with 10 bases lying between the germline termini. From the cysteine up to the phenylalanine, the CDR3 has a length of 15 residues. Only the CDR3 DNA stays, 45 bases, in frame from base 1. The germline V gene encodes CDR1 SGHDN and CDR2 FVKESK.